What follows are 4 T cell receptor beta chains derived from one specimen sequenced in a study of long-term antiretroviral therapy in people with HIV. At survey level, the immunoSEQ assay was run in its v3.0 version. Using immunoSEQ multiplex PCR, the repertoire was profiled, and TCRdb retains in-frame clones only, with some absent. The data contain under 50,000 clones, approximately 89% of them singletons. Source: unsorted PBMCs, taken 0.1 years before starting antiretroviral therapy. These receptors all stem from a woman in her forties or fifties with HIV.

This clone occurred once. This sequence joins TRBV5-4 and TRBJ1-4, with a possible D match to TRBD1 (6 bases). Germline CDR1 and CDR2: SGHNT and YYREEE (reference sequence). The ends were cut back, 5 bases at V and 10 bases at J, with 15 bases in the middle. This CDR3 region has 13 residues. The CDR3 DNA sequence: TGTGCCAGCAGGCCCGCAGGGGAGGGAAAACTGTTTTTT. It encodes CASRPAGEGKLFF.

The CDR3 DNA is TGTGCCAGCAGTGATAGCTTAGGGGGTTACGAGCAGTACTTC. Amino acid sequence: CASSDSLGGYEQYF. This sequence joins TRBV2 and TRBJ2-7, with D perhaps matching TRBD1 (6 bases). V was cut by 3 bases and J by 4 bases, with 13 bases left in between. Germline loops: CDR1 SNHLY, CDR2 FYNNEI. The CDR3 runs 14 residues. Supplemented by reference TRBV2 and TRBJ2-7, the full variable domain reads EPEVTQTPSHQVTQMGQEVILRCVPISNHLYFYWYRQILGQKVEFLVSFYNNEISEKSEIFDDQFSVERPDGSNFTLKIRSTKLEDSAMYFCASSDSLGGYEQYFGPGTRLTVT.

The chain links TRBV7-2 to TRBJ2-3, with 8 bases aligning to TRBD2. This CDR3 contains 17 residues. V was clipped by 0 bases and J by 4 bases; unmatched bases: 9. Germline CDR1 SGHTA, CDR2 FQGNSA. The CDR3 loop is CASSLAPGLGVADTQYF. The DNA of the CDR3 is TGTGCCAGCAGCTTAGCCCCGGGACTAGGGGTTGCAGATACGCAGTATTTT.

This chain's CDR3 is CASSPQETPTNEKLFF. The CDR3 nucleotides read TGTGCCAGCAGCCCCCAGGAGACGCCGACTAATGAAAAACTGTTTTTT. The gene calls are TRBV5-4 and TRBJ1-4, with unresolved D. The CDR3 spans 16 residues. The V gene lost 4 bases and the J gene lost 2 bases, with 15 bases spanning the gap. Germline loops: CDR1 SGHNT, CDR2 YYREEE (reference sequence).